This TCR beta chain was obtained from a study of T cells in Graves' hyperthyroidism and ophthalmopathy. Only a few counts were recorded for this clonotype. The V gene's germline CDR1 is MGHRA and CDR2 YSYEKL. CDR3 size: 13 residues. V was pared by 2 bases and J by 0 bases, with 5 bases between. Amplified regions were TCR beta CDR3 sequences from RNA transcripts. Researchers ran a first-round RT-PCR on the TCR CDR3 using the HTBI primer set. TCRdb used MiXCR to reprocess the multiplex PCR reads, holding one entry per CDR3 protein. The sample contains about 480,000 distinct CDR3 sequences, around a fifth of which appear only once.

This chain connects TRBV4-1 to TRBJ2-7; D not resolved. This clonotype originated in a woman aged 70-85 years with Graves' ophthalmopathy. Sequencing used blood. For the CDR3, the DNA is TGCGCCAGCAGCCAACGTATCTCCTACGAGCAGTACTTC. This gives the protein CASSQRISYEQYF.